This TCR beta chain was identified during a study of blood T cell repertoires in COVID-19. Background on the study: The United States, Italy and Spain supplied acute and convalescent COVID-19 samples. Sample material is recorded as cDNA or gDNA derived from T cells, B-cell-depleted T cells, or PBMCs.

It was during active infection that Seattle patients were enrolled and then longitudinally followed. Germline assignment: CDR1 MNHEY and CDR2 SVGAGI. This CDR3 spans 14 amino acids. V dropped 9 bases and J dropped 3; count of bases not matched to a gene: 7. Original analysis: Reference gene primer amplification gave estimated nucleated cell counts. Method: immunoSEQ multiplex PCR; TCRdb's copy keeps in-frame clones and lacks some. Clone size and the V and J calls come from that table; the DNA yielded D and trimming. The sample has about 480,000 clones, roughly nine tenths seen once. The chain combines TRBV6-5 with TRBJ1-5; 8 nucleotides match TRBD1. The sequenced sample was peripheral blood. The receptor comes from a man younger than 35 with COVID-19, enrolled during active disease. CDR3 region: CASYRGRDNQPQHF. Here the CDR3 DNA reads TGTGCCAGTTACAGGGGGAGGGACAATCAGCCCCAGCATTTT.